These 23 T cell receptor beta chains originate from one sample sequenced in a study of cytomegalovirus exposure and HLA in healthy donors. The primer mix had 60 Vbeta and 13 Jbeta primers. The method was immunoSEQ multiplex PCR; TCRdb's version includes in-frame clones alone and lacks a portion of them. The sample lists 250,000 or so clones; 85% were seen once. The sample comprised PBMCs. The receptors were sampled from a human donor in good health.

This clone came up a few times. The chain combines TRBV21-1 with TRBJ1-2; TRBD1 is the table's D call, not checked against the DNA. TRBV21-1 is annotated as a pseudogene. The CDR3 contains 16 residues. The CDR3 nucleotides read TGTGCCAGCAGCTCACGTTTATCCGACAGGGGGTATGGCTACACCTTC. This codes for CASSSRLSDRGYGYTF.

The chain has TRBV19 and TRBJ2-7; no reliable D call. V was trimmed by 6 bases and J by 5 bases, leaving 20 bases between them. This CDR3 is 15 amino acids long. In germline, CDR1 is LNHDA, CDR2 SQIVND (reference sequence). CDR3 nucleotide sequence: TGTGCCAGTAGCCCCAGGATTAGTCTTCTGGACGAGCAGTACTTC. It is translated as CASSPRISLLDEQYF.

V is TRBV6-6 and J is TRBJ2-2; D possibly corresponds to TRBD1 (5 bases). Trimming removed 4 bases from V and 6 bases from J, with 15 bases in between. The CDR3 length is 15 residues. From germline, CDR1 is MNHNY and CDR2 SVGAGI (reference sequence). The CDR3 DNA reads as TGTGCCAGCAGTTTGCGGAAGGGGCAGTCCGGGGAGCTGTTTTTT. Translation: CASSLRKGQSGELFF.

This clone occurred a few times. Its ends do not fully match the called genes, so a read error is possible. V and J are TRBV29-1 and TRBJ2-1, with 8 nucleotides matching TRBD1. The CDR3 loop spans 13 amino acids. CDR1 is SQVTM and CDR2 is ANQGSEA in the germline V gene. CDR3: CSGEGQGGDEQFF. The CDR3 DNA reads TGCAGCGGTGAAGGACAGGGTGGGGATGAGCAGTTCTTC.

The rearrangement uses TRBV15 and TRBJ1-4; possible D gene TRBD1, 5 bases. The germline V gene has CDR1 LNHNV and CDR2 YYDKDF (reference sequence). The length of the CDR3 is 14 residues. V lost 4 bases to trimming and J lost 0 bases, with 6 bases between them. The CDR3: CATSTGTTNEKLFF. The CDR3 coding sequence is TGTGCCACCAGCACAGGGACAACTAATGAAAAACTGTTTTTT.

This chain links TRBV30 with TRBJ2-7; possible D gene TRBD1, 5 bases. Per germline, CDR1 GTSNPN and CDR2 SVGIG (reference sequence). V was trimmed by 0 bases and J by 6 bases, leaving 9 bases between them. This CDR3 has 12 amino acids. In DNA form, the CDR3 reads TGTGCCTGGAGTGTGGGCAGGGCCGAGCAGTACTTC. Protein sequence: CAWSVGRAEQYF.

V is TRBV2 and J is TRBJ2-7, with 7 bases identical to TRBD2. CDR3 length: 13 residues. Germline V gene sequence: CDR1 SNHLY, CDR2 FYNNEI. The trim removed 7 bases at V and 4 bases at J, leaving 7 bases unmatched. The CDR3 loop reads CASKGGRGYEQYF. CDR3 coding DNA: TGTGCCAGCAAAGGCGGGAGAGGGTACGAGCAGTACTTC.

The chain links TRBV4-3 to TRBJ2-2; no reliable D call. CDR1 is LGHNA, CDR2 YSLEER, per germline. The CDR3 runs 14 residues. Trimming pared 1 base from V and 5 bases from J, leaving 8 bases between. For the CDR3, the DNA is TGCGCCAGCAGCCAAGTTCCCCGTACCGGGGAGCTGTTTTTT. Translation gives CASSQVPRTGELFF.

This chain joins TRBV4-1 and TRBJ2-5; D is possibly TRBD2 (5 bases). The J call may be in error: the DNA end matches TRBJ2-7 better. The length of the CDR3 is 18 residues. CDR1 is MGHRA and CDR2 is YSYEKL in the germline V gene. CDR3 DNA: TGCGCCAGCAGCCGAGACCCCCCTGAGAGCGGTCTCTCCTACGAGCAGTACTTC. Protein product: CASSRDPPESGLSYEQYF.

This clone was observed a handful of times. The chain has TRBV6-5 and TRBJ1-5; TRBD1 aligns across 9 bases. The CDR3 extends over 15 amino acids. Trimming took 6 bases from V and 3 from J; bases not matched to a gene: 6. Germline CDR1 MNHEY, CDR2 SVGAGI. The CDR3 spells CASRTGQGYNQPQHF. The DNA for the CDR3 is TGTGCCAGCAGGACGGGACAGGGCTACAATCAGCCCCAGCATTTT.

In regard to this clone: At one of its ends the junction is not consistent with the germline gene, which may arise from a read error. The CDR3 is CSSSPTGRGTQYF. The CDR3 DNA reads TGTTCCAGCAGCCCAACAGGGAGAGGGACCCAGTACTTC. The chain couples TRBV7-9 to TRBJ2-5, with a tentative D call TRBD1 (6 bases). This CDR3 comprises 13 residues. Germline V gene data show CDR1 as SEHNR and CDR2 as FQNEAQ (reference sequence). The full variable domain, in which reference TRBV7-9 and TRBJ2-5 provide the parts outside the CDR3, is DTGVSQNPRHKITKRGQNVTFRCDPISEHNRLYWYRQTLGQGPEFLTYFQNEAQLEKSRLLSDRFSAERPKGSFSTLEIQRTEQGDSAMYLCSSSPTGRGTQYFGPGTRLLVL.

CDR3 sequence: CASSPKSCGGDFREQYF. The CDR3, as DNA: TGTGCCAGCAGTCCGAAAAGCTGCGGGGGGGATTTTCGGGAGCAGTACTTC. The genes are TRBV6-7 and TRBJ2-7, with 9 bases matching TRBD2. TRBV6-7 is designated an ORF whose function remains uncertain. This CDR3 comprises 17 residues. Trimming cost V 5 bases and J 7 bases; bases outside gene matches: 18.

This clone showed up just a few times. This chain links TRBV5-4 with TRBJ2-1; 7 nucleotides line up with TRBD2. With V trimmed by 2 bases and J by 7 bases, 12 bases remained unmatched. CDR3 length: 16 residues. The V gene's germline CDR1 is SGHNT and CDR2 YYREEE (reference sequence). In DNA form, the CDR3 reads TGTGCCAGCAGCTTCCGGACTAGAAAGAACACGAATGAGCAGTTCTTC. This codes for CASSFRTRKNTNEQFF. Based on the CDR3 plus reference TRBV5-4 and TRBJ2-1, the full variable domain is ETGVTQSPTHLIKTRGQQVTLRCSSQSGHNTVSWYQQALGQGPQFIFQYYREEENGRGNFPPRFSGLQFPNYSSELNVNALELDDSALYLCASSFRTRKNTNEQFFGPGTRLTVL.

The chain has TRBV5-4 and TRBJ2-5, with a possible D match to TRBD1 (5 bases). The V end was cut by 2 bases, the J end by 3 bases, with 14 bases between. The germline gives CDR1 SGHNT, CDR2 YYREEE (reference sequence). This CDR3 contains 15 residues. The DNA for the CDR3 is TGTGCCAGCAGCTTTCCGCAGGGTACGAAAGAGACCCAGTACTTC. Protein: CASSFPQGTKETQYF.

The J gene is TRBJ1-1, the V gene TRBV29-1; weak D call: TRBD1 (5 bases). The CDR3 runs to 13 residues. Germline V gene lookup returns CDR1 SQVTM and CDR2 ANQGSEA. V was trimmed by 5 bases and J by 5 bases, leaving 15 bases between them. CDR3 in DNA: TGCAGCGTTCTGGTAAGGGGAGGGACTGAAGCTTTCTTT. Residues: CSVLVRGGTEAFF.

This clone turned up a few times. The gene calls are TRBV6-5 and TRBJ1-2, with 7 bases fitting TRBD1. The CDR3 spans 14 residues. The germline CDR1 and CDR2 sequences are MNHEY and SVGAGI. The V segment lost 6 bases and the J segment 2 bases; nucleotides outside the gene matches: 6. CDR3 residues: CASSFDRVNYGYTF. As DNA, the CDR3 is TGTGCCAGCAGCTTCGACAGGGTGAACTATGGCTACACCTTC.

The CDR3 protein is CASSFSGASSYEQYF. The CDR3 DNA is TGTGCCAGCAGTTTTAGCGGGGCAAGCTCCTACGAGCAGTACTTC. The rearrangement links TRBV27 to TRBJ2-7; TRBD2 aligns across 8 bases. Per germline, CDR1 MNHEY and CDR2 SMNVEV (reference sequence). The CDR3 length is 15 residues. With V trimmed by 3 bases and J by 0 bases, 4 bases remained unmatched.

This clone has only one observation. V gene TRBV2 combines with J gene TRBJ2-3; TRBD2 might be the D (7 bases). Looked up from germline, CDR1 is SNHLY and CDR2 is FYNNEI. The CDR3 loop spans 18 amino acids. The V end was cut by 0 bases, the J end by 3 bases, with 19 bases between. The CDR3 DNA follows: TGTGCCAGCAGTGAAGCGCTTCGGGGGCGGGAGCGGACAGATACGCAGTATTTT. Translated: CASSEALRGRERTDTQYF.

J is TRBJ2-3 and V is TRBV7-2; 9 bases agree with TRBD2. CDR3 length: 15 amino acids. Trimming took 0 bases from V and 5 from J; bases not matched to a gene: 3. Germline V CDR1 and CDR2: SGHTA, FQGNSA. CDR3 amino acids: CASSLASGRIDTQYF. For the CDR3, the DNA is TGTGCCAGCAGCTTAGCTAGCGGGAGAATAGATACGCAGTATTTT.

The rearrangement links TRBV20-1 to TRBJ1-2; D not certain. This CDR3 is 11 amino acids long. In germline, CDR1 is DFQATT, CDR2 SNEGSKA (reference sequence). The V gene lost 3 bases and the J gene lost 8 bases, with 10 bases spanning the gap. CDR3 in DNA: TGCAGTGCTAGCCTAGGGAGGGGCTACACCTTC. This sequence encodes CSASLGRGYTF.

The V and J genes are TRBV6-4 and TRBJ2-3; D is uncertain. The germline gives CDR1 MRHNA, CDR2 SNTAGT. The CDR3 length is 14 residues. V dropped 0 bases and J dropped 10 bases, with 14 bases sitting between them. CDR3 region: CASSDSWAALPQYF. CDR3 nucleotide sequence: TGTGCCAGCAGTGACTCGTGGGCTGCCCTTCCGCAGTATTTT.

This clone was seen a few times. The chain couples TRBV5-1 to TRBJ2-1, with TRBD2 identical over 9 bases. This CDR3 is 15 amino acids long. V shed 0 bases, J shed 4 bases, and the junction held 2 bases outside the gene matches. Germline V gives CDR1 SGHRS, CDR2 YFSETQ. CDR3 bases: TGCGCCAGCAGCTTGGTTACTAGCGGGTACAATGAGCAGTTCTTC. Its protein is CASSLVTSGYNEQFF.

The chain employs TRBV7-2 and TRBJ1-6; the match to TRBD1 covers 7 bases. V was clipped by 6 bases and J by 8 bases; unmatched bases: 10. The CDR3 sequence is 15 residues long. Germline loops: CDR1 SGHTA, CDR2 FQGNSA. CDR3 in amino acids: CASSPSRQGDSPLHF. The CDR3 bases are TGTGCCAGCAGTCCTAGCCGACAGGGAGATTCACCCCTCCACTTT.